Presented here are 13 T cell receptor beta chains from one specimen sequenced in a study of early T cells in non-severe SARS-CoV-2 infection. TCRdb processed the 5' RACE reads anew with MiXCR; each CDR3 protein has one entry. Of tens of thousands of distinct CDR3 sequences listed, about 4.8% are singletons. Sequencing was performed on whole blood. The source of these receptors is an adult who was a healthcare worker with PCR-confirmed SARS-CoV-2 infection or an uninfected control (not recorded which).

Ten or more counts support this clonotype. The chain is built from TRBV5-8 and TRBJ1-6, with TRBD1 matching 9 bases. The V gene end was trimmed by 4 bases and the J gene end by 9 bases; junction bases not matched to a gene: 11. Germline CDR1 SGHTS, CDR2 YDEGEE. This CDR3 is 16 amino acids long. The CDR3 region has the DNA TGTGCCAGCAGCCTTGGGACAGGGAGGCTAGGTTCACCCCTCCACTTT. Translation gives CASSLGTGRLGSPLHF.

In its sample, this clonotype was seen many times. In DNA form, the CDR3 reads TGTGCCAGCAGCTTGTCCGGGCTAGCTGATACCATTTACACCCGGTACAATGAGCAGTTCTTC. This gives the protein CASSLSGLADTIYTRYNEQFF. This chain connects TRBV5-6 to TRBJ2-1, with a possible D match to TRBD2 (5 bases). V was trimmed by 1 base and J by 4 bases, leaving 30 bases between them. Per germline, CDR1 SGHDT and CDR2 YYEEEE. This CDR3 contains 21 residues. Drawing the rest from reference TRBV5-6 and TRBJ2-1, the complete variable domain is DAGVTQSPTHLIKTRGQQVTLRCSPKSGHDTVSWYQQALGQGPQFIFQYYEEEERQRGNFPDRFSGHQFPNYSSELNVNALLLGDSALYLCASSLSGLADTIYTRYNEQFFGPGTRLTVL.

In this sample, this clonotype turned up a few times. The chain is built from TRBV18 and TRBJ2-7; TRBD2 is a possible D gene (6 bases). Germline CDR1 reads KGHSH; CDR2 reads LQKENI. The ends were cut back, 4 bases at V and 7 bases at J, with 20 bases in the middle. This CDR3 contains 15 residues. The CDR3 loop is CASSRPGTGDGEQYF. CDR3 nucleotide sequence: TGTGCCAGCTCACGCCCCGGGACTGGGGATGGAGAGCAGTACTTC.

There are many counts of this clonotype. The V and J genes are TRBV5-1 and TRBJ1-1; D ambiguous. The CDR3 covers 13 residues. V was trimmed by 3 bases and J by 1 base, leaving 7 bases between them. The V gene's germline CDR1 is SGHRS and CDR2 YFSETQ. CDR3 sequence: CASSSLENTEAFF. DNA for the CDR3: TGCGCCAGCAGCTCGCTCGAGAACACTGAAGCTTTCTTT. Filled out from reference TRBV5-1 and TRBJ1-1, the complete variable domain reads KAGVTQTPRYLIKTRGQQVTLSCSPISGHRSVSWYQQTPGQGLQFLFEYFSETQRNKGNFPGRFSGRQFSNSRSEMNVSTLELGDSALYLCASSSLENTEAFFGQGTRLTVV.

This clonotype was seen at least ten times. The CDR3, as DNA: TGTGCCAGCAGCCCTGGACGGTACTCCTACGAGCAGTACTTC. It yields the protein CASSPGRYSYEQYF. The rearrangement uses TRBV5-4 and TRBJ2-7, with D unresolved. Trimming removed 4 bases at V and 0 bases at J, with 11 bases between. Germline V gene sequence: CDR1 SGHNT, CDR2 YYREEE (reference sequence). The CDR3 spans 14 residues.

The rearrangement uses TRBV24-1 and TRBJ2-1, with no clear D. V was clipped by 5 bases and J by 5 bases, with 9 bases between them. This CDR3 region has 13 residues. The V gene's germline CDR1 is KGHDR and CDR2 SFDVKD. CDR3 amino acids: CATSAESNNEQFF. The CDR3 nucleotides read TGTGCCACCAGTGCCGAGAGTAACAATGAGCAGTTCTTC.

Only a few counts were recorded for this clonotype. The chain combines TRBV4-1 with TRBJ1-1; 7 bases align to TRBD1. V lost 3 bases to trimming and J lost 4 bases; unmatched junction nucleotides: 8. CDR3 length: 15 amino acids. CDR1 and CDR2 from the germline V gene are MGHRA and YSYEKL. In DNA form, the CDR3 reads TGCGCCAGCAGCCATTTGACAGGGAGTGGCACTGAAGCTTTCTTT. This gives the protein CASSHLTGSGTEAFF.

This clonotype appeared many times. The V call is TRBV7-8, the J call TRBJ2-3; D gene ambiguous. The CDR3 covers 13 residues. Germline CDR1 is SGHVS and CDR2 is FQNEAQ. Trimming cost V 0 bases and J 9 bases, with 10 bases left between them. The CDR3 sequence is CASSLARLDTQYF. In DNA form, the CDR3 reads TGTGCCAGCAGCTTAGCGCGGCTAGACACGCAGTATTTT.

This clonotype has at least ten counts. The CDR3 here is CASSSPQGLVSSPLHF. CDR3 sequence (DNA): TGTGCCAGCAGTAGCCCACAGGGACTTGTATCATCACCCCTCCACTTT. V gene TRBV2 combines with J gene TRBJ1-6, with a tentative D call TRBD1 (6 bases). The V gene's germline CDR1 is SNHLY and CDR2 FYNNEI. The CDR3 has 16 residues. V lost 5 bases and J lost 10, with 21 bases in between. The whole variable domain, remainder taken from reference TRBV2 and TRBJ1-6, is EPEVTQTPSHQVTQMGQEVILRCVPISNHLYFYWYRQILGQKVEFLVSFYNNEISEKSEIFDDQFSVERPDGSNFTLKIRSTKLEDSAMYFCASSSPQGLVSSPLHFGNGTRLTVT.

This clonotype has a count of ten or more. The chain couples TRBV27 to TRBJ1-1, with D unresolved. From germline, CDR1 is MNHEY and CDR2 SMNVEV (reference sequence). V was cut by 4 bases and J by 1 base, with 7 bases left in between. The CDR3 runs 13 residues. The CDR3 protein is CASSSRPNTEAFF. The CDR3 DNA sequence: TGTGCCAGCAGTTCTCGTCCGAACACTGAAGCTTTCTTT.

Ten or more counts support this clonotype. The chain couples TRBV18 to TRBJ1-5; D is ambiguous. V was shortened by 3 bases and J by 5 bases, with 14 bases between the two germline ends. Germline-derived CDR1 and CDR2 are KGHSH and LQKENI. CDR3 length equals 15 residues. This CDR3 is CASSPRQDKDQPQHF. In DNA, the CDR3 is TGTGCCAGCTCACCTCGGCAGGATAAGGATCAGCCCCAGCATTTT. Full variable domain (outside the CDR3, taken from reference TRBV18 and TRBJ1-5): NAGVMQNPRHLVRRRGQEARLRCSPMKGHSHVYWYRQLPEEGLKFMVYLQKENIIDESGMPKERFSAEFPKEGPSILRIQQVVRGDSAAYFCASSPRQDKDQPQHFGDGTRLSIL.

This clonotype was detected many times. This chain links TRBV27 with TRBJ1-3; tentative D call: TRBD1 (6 bases). The V end was cut by 5 bases, the J end by 0 bases, with 11 bases between. This CDR3 is 15 amino acids long. CDR1 and CDR2 from the germline V gene are MNHEY and SMNVEV (reference sequence). The CDR3 spells CASSQQGFSGNTIYF. CDR3 DNA: TGTGCCAGCAGTCAACAGGGTTTCTCTGGAAACACCATATATTTT.

This clonotype was recorded many times. The rearrangement joins TRBV12-3 or TRBV12-4 to TRBJ2-1; 7 nucleotides line up with TRBD2. With 5 bases clipped from V and 4 bases from J, the junction kept 8 bases outside the gene matches. This CDR3 has 15 amino acids. In DNA form, the CDR3 reads TGTGCCAGCAGTCCCGGGGGGTTCAAATACAATGAGCAGTTCTTC. Amino acids: CASSPGGFKYNEQFF.